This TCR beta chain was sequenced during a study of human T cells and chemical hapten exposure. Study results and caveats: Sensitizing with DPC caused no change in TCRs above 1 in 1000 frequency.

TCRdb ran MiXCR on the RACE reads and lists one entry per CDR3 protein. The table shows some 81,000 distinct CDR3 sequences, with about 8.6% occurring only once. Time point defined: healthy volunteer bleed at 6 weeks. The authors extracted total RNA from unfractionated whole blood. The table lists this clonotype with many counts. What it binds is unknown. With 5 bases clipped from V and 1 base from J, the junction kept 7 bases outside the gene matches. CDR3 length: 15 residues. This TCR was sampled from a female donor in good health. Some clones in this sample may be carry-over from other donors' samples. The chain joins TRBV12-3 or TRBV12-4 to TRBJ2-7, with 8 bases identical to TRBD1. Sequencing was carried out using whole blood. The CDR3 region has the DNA TGTGCCAGCAGTCCCCTCCGGACAGGGTCCTACGAGCAGTACTTC. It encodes CASSPLRTGSYEQYF.